This entry concerns a single TCR beta chain. This sample is drawn from a study of blood T cell repertoires in COVID-19. This CDR3 comprises 13 residues. Trimming shortened V by 3 bases and J by 6 bases, and 13 bases separated the two germline ends. Germline V gene lookup returns CDR1 SGDLS and CDR2 YYNGEE. Profiled with immunoSEQ multiplex PCR; TCRdb holds only in-frame clones, not every one. This table holds about 280,000 clones, roughly 80% found once. Source material: peripheral blood. V and J are TRBV9 and TRBJ2-7, with a tentative D call TRBD2 (6 bases). This TCR was sampled from a woman between 45 and 65 years old who had recovered from COVID-19. DNA of the CDR3: TGTGCCAGCAGCGCGGCTTTGGGGGGCGAGCAGTACTTC. This encodes CASSAALGGEQYF.